This is a list of T cell receptor beta chains from one sample in a study of molecular identifiers for immune sequencing clone quantification. TCRdb itself ran the PCR reads through MiXCR, one entry per CDR3 protein. The sample lists about half a million distinct CDR3 sequences; about 25% were seen once. Sequenced material: naive CD8+ T cells from blood, with Jurkat cell RNA spiked in. The receptor source for this set is a human donor in good health. Some libraries in this study had Jurkat cell RNA spiked in. CDR3s include the opening cysteine and the closing phenylalanine or tryptophan. The D gene is left open where the match is weak. Part of the rows lack a size; the others show once, few, many or a class for expanded clones.

TRBV12-3/TRBV12-4	-	TRBD2	15	TRBJ2-3	TGTGCCAGCAGTCAGGGGACTAGCGGGGAGGATACGCAGTATTTT	CASSQGTSGEDTQYF
TRBV28	few	-	12	TRBJ2-7	TGTGCCAGCAGTTTGGGCGAAGAGAAGCAGTACTTC	CASSLGEEKQYF
TRBV20-1	few	-	16	TRBJ2-1	TGCAGTGCTAGAGATCCCCTAAGTTACTCCTACAATGAGCAGTTCTTC	CSARDPLSYSYNEQFF
TRBV12-3/TRBV12-4	few	TRBD1	13	TRBJ1-5	TGTGCCAGCAGTGACAGGGCCAATCAGCCCCAGCATTTT	CASSDRANQPQHF
TRBV3-2	-	-	17	TRBJ2-3	TGTGCCAGCAGCTCCGGCGGACAGAATTCCCAATTGGATACGCAGTATTTT	CASSSGGQNSQLDTQYF
TRBV4-1	many	TRBD2	15	TRBJ2-5	TGCGCCAGCAGCCAAGGGACTAGTGGCGCTGAGACCCAGTACTTC	CASSQGTSGAETQYF
TRBV12-3/TRBV12-4	many	-	12	TRBJ2-2	TGTGCCAGCATCAAAGAGACCGGGGAGCTGTTTTTT	CASIKETGELFF
TRBV27	-	TRBD2	18	TRBJ2-7	TGTGCCAGCAGTTTTACGACTAGCGGGACCCCCCCAGTTTGGGAGCAGTACTTC	CASSFTTSGTPPVWEQYF
TRBV27	-	-	13	TRBJ2-7	TGTGCCAGCAGTACGGGGAGAAACTACGAGCAGTACTTC	CASSTGRNYEQYF
TRBV7-9	few	-	16	TRBJ2-2	TGTGCCAGCAGCCCTTCCGGGACGGGTCTTGACGGGGAGCTGTTTTTT	CASSPSGTGLDGELFF
TRBV7-9	many	-	15	TRBJ2-3	TGTGCCAGCAGCTTACGGGGCTCGGCCCCAGATACGCAGTATTTT	CASSLRGSAPDTQYF
TRBV27	many	-	14	TRBJ2-2	TGTGCCAGCAGCGCAAACAGGGTTGGCCGGGAGCTGTTTTTT	CASSANRVGRELFF
TRBV13	-	-	15	TRBJ2-7	TGTGCCAGCAGCTTAGGAGGGAACCCAAACTACGAGCAGTACTTC	CASSLGGNPNYEQYF
TRBV5-1	many	-	15	TRBJ2-7	TGCGCCAGCAGCCTAGACAGTGCTAGTTTCTACGAGCAGTACTTC	CASSLDSASFYEQYF
TRBV4-3	-	TRBD2	16	TRBJ2-1	TGCGCCAGCAGCCAAGATTGGGGGGGAGTCTACAATGGGCAGTTCTTC	CASSQDWGGVYNGQFF
TRBV12-5	-	-	12	TRBJ1-4	TGTGCTAGTGGGTACTCCACGGGAAAACTGTTTTTT	CASGYSTGKLFF
TRBV27	many	-	10	TRBJ2-5	TGTGCCAGCGGGGGAGAGACCCAGTACTTC	CASGGETQYF